This T cell receptor beta chain is from a study of T-cell reconstitution after alpha-beta-depleted transplantation in children. Unique molecular identifiers were incorporated into the prepared TCRbeta library. MiXCR was run by TCRdb on the PCR reads, yielding one entry per CDR3 protein. Found here are 300,000 to 400,000 distinct CDR3 sequences, 15% to 20% of them singletons; the top ten hold around 41%. The length of the CDR3 is 15 residues. The junction had 8 bases not matched to a gene; V was cut back by 6 bases and J by 3 bases. Germline lookup yields CDR1 MNHEY and CDR2 SVGEGT. This TCR derives from a male patient aged 2 to 9 who had a stem cell transplant for acute lymphoblastic leukemia, so the T cells may come from the graft donor. The chain employs TRBV6-2 or TRBV6-3 and TRBJ2-1; TRBD2 aligns across 7 bases. Sequencing was performed on PBMCs, mostly from graft donor cells, taken 360 days after TCRalphabeta/CD19-depleted stem cell transplant. The CDR3 coding sequence is TGTGCCAGCAGGGGGCTAGCGGTTTTCTACAATGAGCAGTTCTTC. This sequence encodes CASRGLAVFYNEQFF.